Below are 30 T cell receptor beta chains sequenced from a single sample in a study of shared clonotypes between healthy human individuals. Method: immunoSEQ multiplex PCR; TCRdb's copy keeps in-frame clones and lacks some. This sample yields more than 2 million clones, of which about 95% are seen a single time; 0.13% belongs to the top ten. Material: naive CD4+ T cells sorted from blood. Sample subset: CD45RA+ positively selected. These receptors were collected from a young man in good health.

The V gene is TRBV9, the J gene TRBJ1-2; D possibly corresponds to TRBD1 (5 bases). Trimming removed 0 bases from V and 4 bases from J, with 7 bases in between. The CDR3 length is 13 residues. Germline V gene sequence: CDR1 SGDLS, CDR2 YYNGEE. CDR3 DNA: TGTGCCAGCAGCGTAGGAGGGGTCTATGGCTACACCTTC. It encodes CASSVGGVYGYTF.

The chain employs TRBV11-2 and TRBJ2-2, with D perhaps TRBD1 (7 bases). Germline CDR1 is SGHAT and CDR2 is FQNNGV. V was trimmed by 2 bases and J by 0 bases, leaving 10 bases between them. The CDR3 sequence is 16 residues long. CDR3 amino acids: CASSLPGGSNTGELFF. DNA of the CDR3: TGTGCCAGCAGCTTACCAGGGGGGTCGAACACCGGGGAGCTGTTTTTT.

V is TRBV5-4 and J is TRBJ2-1; TRBD2 aligns across 11 bases. Trimming cost V 4 bases and J 3 bases; bases outside gene matches: 6. Germline-derived CDR1 and CDR2 are SGHNT and YYREEE (reference sequence). This CDR3 is built from 16 residues. The DNA for the CDR3 is TGTGCCAGCAGCCCCACTAGCGGGGGCTTCTACAATGAGCAGTTCTTC. As protein: CASSPTSGGFYNEQFF.

Remarks on this clone: Other nucleotide sequences in the sample specify the same CDR3. The rearrangement uses TRBV27 and TRBJ1-6, with D possibly TRBD1 on 5 matching bases. The V end was cut by 7 bases, the J end by 7 bases, with 14 bases between. CDR3 length equals 14 residues. Germline V lookup: CDR1 MNHEY, CDR2 SMNVEV (reference sequence). DNA of the CDR3: TGTGCCAGCACCCCCGGAACAGGCAATTCACCCCTCCACTTT. Protein: CASTPGTGNSPLHF.

The chain carries TRBV15 and TRBJ1-1; D may be TRBD1 (5 bases). The length of the CDR3 is 15 residues. V lost 1 base and J lost 4, with 13 bases in between. Germline values: CDR1 LNHNV, CDR2 YYDKDF (reference sequence). The CDR3 region has the DNA TGTGCCACCAGCAGAGCGGCATTGGGGGTCACTGAAGCTTTCTTT. Protein: CATSRAALGVTEAFF.

The genes are TRBV6-5 and TRBJ1-6; TRBD1 might be the D (5 bases). CDR3 length: 12 residues. V was trimmed by 10 bases and J by 10 bases, leaving 14 bases between them. CDR1 is MNHEY, CDR2 SVGAGI, per germline. Written as DNA, the CDR3 is TGTGCCACCCTACGGGGGAACTCACCCCTCCACTTT. It codes for CATLRGNSPLHF.

V is TRBV7-9 and J is TRBJ2-2; D is unclear. V gave up 7 bases and J gave up 3 bases, with 9 bases separating them. Germline V gives CDR1 SEHNR, CDR2 FQNEAQ (reference sequence). The CDR3 spans 13 residues. CDR3 protein: CASNPGHTGELFF. CDR3 nucleotide sequence: TGTGCCAGCAATCCCGGACACACCGGGGAGCTGTTTTTT.

On this clone itself: This sample also contains other DNA sequences that code for the same CDR3. J is TRBJ1-5 and V is TRBV5-4; D not resolved. This CDR3 is 14 amino acids long. Germline V gene data show CDR1 as SGHNT and CDR2 as YYREEE (reference sequence). The V end was cut by 0 bases, the J end by 4 bases, with 8 bases between. Here the CDR3 reads CASSLGPGNQPQHF. The CDR3 DNA follows: TGTGCCAGCAGCTTGGGACCCGGAAATCAGCCCCAGCATTTT.

The chain links TRBV11-2 to TRBJ1-1; tentative D call: TRBD1 (6 bases). Between the trimmed V and J ends, which lost 5 bases and 1 base, there was a span of 17 bases. The CDR3 contains 16 residues. Looked up from germline, CDR1 is SGHAT and CDR2 is FQNNGV. CDR3 region: CASSPRGGNSNTEAFF. The CDR3 nucleotides read TGTGCCAGCAGCCCGCGTGGGGGCAACTCGAACACTGAAGCTTTCTTT.

The chain carries TRBV7-2 and TRBJ1-1, with 7 bases matching TRBD1. The CDR3 contains 15 residues. The V gene's germline CDR1 is SGHTA and CDR2 FQGNSA. The V segment lost 1 base and the J segment 5 bases; nucleotides outside the gene matches: 7. The CDR3 DNA reads as TGTGCCAGCAGCTTAGTTGGAGGGGGCCGAACTGAAGCTTTCTTT. This codes for CASSLVGGGRTEAFF.

A word on this clone: This sample includes further DNA sequences coding for the same CDR3. The V gene is TRBV18, the J gene TRBJ2-7; 7 bases agree with TRBD1. Losses at the gene ends were 3 bases for V and 0 bases for J; bases not matched to a gene: 2. The CDR3 length is 14 residues. The germline gives CDR1 KGHSH, CDR2 LQKENI. The DNA of the CDR3 is TGTGCCAGCTCACCCGGGACAGTCTCCTACGAGCAGTACTTC. This encodes CASSPGTVSYEQYF. The full variable domain, rest sourced from reference TRBV18 and TRBJ2-7, is NAGVMQNPRHLVRRRGQEARLRCSPMKGHSHVYWYRQLPEEGLKFMVYLQKENIIDESGMPKERFSAEFPKEGPSILRIQQVVRGDSAAYFCASSPGTVSYEQYFGPGTRLTVT.

The gene calls are TRBV18 and TRBJ1-2; D is unclear. This CDR3 is built from 13 residues. The V end was cut by 5 bases, the J end by 7 bases, with 14 bases between. Germline CDR1 reads KGHSH; CDR2 reads LQKENI. CDR3 nucleotides: TGTGCCAGCTCATCTACAACTGTCTCTGGCTACACCTTC. The encoded protein is CASSSTTVSGYTF.

The V gene is TRBV27, the J gene TRBJ1-5; a possible D gene is TRBD1 (6 bases). Looked up from germline, CDR1 is MNHEY and CDR2 is SMNVEV (reference sequence). CDR3 length: 15 residues. Between the trimmed V and J ends, which lost 5 bases and 3 bases, there was a span of 14 bases. The CDR3 is CASSKSDRPNQPQHF. The CDR3 DNA follows: TGTGCCAGCAGTAAATCGGACAGACCCAATCAGCCCCAGCATTTT.

The chain carries TRBV5-4 and TRBJ2-4, with 8 bases fitting TRBD2. V lost 3 bases to trimming and J lost 8 bases; unmatched junction nucleotides: 7. The CDR3 is 14 amino acids. Germline V lookup: CDR1 SGHNT, CDR2 YYREEE (reference sequence). CDR3 in amino acids: CASSSGGPRDIQYF. In nucleotides, the CDR3 is TGTGCCAGCAGCTCGGGGGGGCCGAGAGACATTCAGTACTTC.

The V gene is TRBV10-3, the J gene TRBJ2-1; no firm D call. Germline V CDR1 and CDR2: ENHRY, SYGVKD. CDR3 length equals 15 residues. Trimming cost V 0 bases and J 5 bases, with 11 bases left between them. CDR3 loop: CAISESWSSHNEQFF. DNA for the CDR3: TGTGCCATCAGTGAGTCCTGGAGTTCCCACAATGAGCAGTTCTTC.

The chain has TRBV9 and TRBJ1-2; a possible D gene is TRBD1 (6 bases). V was trimmed by 4 bases and J by 2 bases, leaving 15 bases between them. The CDR3 extends over 15 amino acids. CDR1 SGDLS and CDR2 YYNGEE come from the germline V gene. The CDR3 region is CASSTRLQGNYGYTF. The CDR3 bases are TGTGCCAGCAGCACCCGTTTACAGGGCAACTATGGCTACACCTTC.

The chain uses TRBV19 and TRBJ1-2, with D maybe TRBD1 (6 bases). The CDR3 has 14 residues. Germline CDR1 is LNHDA and CDR2 is SQIVND (reference sequence). Trimming removed 7 bases at V and 2 bases at J, with 14 bases between. CDR3 nucleotides: TGTGCCAGTACCCAGACAGGAACCAACTATGGCTACACCTTC. This gives the protein CASTQTGTNYGYTF.

Worth noting for this clone: Sequence at one end of the junction differs from germline and may be a read error. This chain joins TRBV4-1 and TRBJ2-5; 8 nucleotides agree with TRBD2. CDR3 length: 18 residues. Looked up from germline, CDR1 is MGHRA and CDR2 is YSYEKL. CDR3 sequence (DNA): TGCGCCAGCAGCCCCTTAGCGGGACTCCAAACCACCCAAAAGACCCAGTACTTC. It yields the protein CASSPLAGLQTTQKTQYF.

Remarks on this clone: At the DNA level, this CDR3 is encoded by other sequences in the same sample as well. The J gene is TRBJ2-3, the V gene TRBV5-1, with 7 nucleotides matching TRBD1. CDR1 and CDR2 (germline): SGHRS, YFSETQ. V was pared by 2 bases and J by 6 bases, with 9 bases of the junction left unmatched. This CDR3 spans 15 amino acids. The CDR3 here is CASSLRQGLTDTQYF. Here the CDR3 DNA reads TGCGCCAGCAGCTTAAGACAGGGCCTCACGGATACGCAGTATTTT. The whole variable domain, filled in from reference TRBV5-1 and TRBJ2-3, reads KAGVTQTPRYLIKTRGQQVTLSCSPISGHRSVSWYQQTPGQGLQFLFEYFSETQRNKGNFPGRFSGRQFSNSRSEMNVSTLELGDSALYLCASSLRQGLTDTQYFGPGTRLTVL.

The J gene is TRBJ1-2, the V gene TRBV28; tentative D call: TRBD1 (5 bases). The CDR3 runs 14 residues. Germline loops: CDR1 MDHEN, CDR2 SYDVKM. The germline V and J ends were trimmed by 10 bases and 5 bases, with 20 bases remaining between them. The CDR3 DNA follows: TGTGCCAACCGCCGGACACAGGTGTTTTATGGCTACACCTTC. Amino acid sequence: CANRRTQVFYGYTF.

V gene TRBV5-6 combines with J gene TRBJ2-2; TRBD1 might be the D (6 bases). CDR1 SGHDT and CDR2 YYEEEE come from the germline V gene. Trimming left V 0 bases short and J 7 bases short, with 16 bases between. The CDR3 loop spans 16 amino acids. The CDR3 nucleotides are TGTGCCAGCAGCTTGGCCCCCAGGGGCTGGGTCGGGGAGCTGTTTTTT. Its translation: CASSLAPRGWVGELFF.

The J gene is TRBJ2-7, the V gene TRBV6-5, with D unresolved. V was cut by 6 bases and J by 2 bases, with 11 bases left in between. Germline V gene sequence: CDR1 MNHEY, CDR2 SVGAGI. The CDR3 has 13 residues. CDR3: CASSSSSTYEQYF. CDR3 nucleotides: TGTGCCAGCAGCTCCTCCTCGACCTACGAGCAGTACTTC.

This clone was detected many times. Distinct nucleotide sequences in the sample also encode this CDR3. This chain connects TRBV25-1 to TRBJ2-7; 8 bases fit TRBD1. The CDR3 loop spans 14 amino acids. Germline V gene lookup returns CDR1 MGHDK and CDR2 SYGVNS. V lost 5 bases, J lost 2 bases, and 5 bases stayed unmatched. The CDR3 region has the DNA TGTGCCAGCAGTTTCCTGGACAGGGCCTACGAGCAGTACTTC. Amino acid sequence: CASSFLDRAYEQYF.

Note on this clone: The identical CDR3 is also encoded by other nucleotide sequences in the sample. The rearrangement uses TRBV27 and TRBJ2-3; D perhaps matches TRBD1 (5 bases). The CDR3 totals 12 residues. Germline CDR1 MNHEY, CDR2 SMNVEV (reference sequence). The ends were cut back, 3 bases at V and 5 bases at J, with 6 bases in the middle. The CDR3 nucleotides are TGTGCCAGCAGTTTTCAGGGAGATACGCAGTATTTT. It translates to CASSFQGDTQYF.

The V call is TRBV18, the J call TRBJ1-5; maybe TRBD1 (5 bases). This CDR3 contains 15 residues. Germline CDR1 KGHSH, CDR2 LQKENI. Trimming removed 2 bases at V and 7 bases at J, with 15 bases between. The CDR3 nucleotides are TGTGCCAGCTCACCAGCCAGGGACCATCCCCAGCCCCAGCATTTT. It is translated as CASSPARDHPQPQHF.

CDR3: CASSLEQGVFGNQPQHF. CDR3 in DNA: TGCGCCAGCTCGCTGGAACAGGGGGTATTTGGCAATCAGCCCCAGCATTTT. This chain uses TRBV4-1 with TRBJ1-5; 8 bases align to TRBD1. Losses at the gene ends were 8 bases for V and 2 bases for J; bases not matched to a gene: 14. Germline V gene data show CDR1 as MGHRA and CDR2 as YSYEKL. The CDR3 is made up of 17 amino acids.

This chain connects TRBV7-2 to TRBJ2-5; D remains unclear. Germline CDR1 reads SGHTA; CDR2 reads FQGNSA. Trimming stripped 1 base from V and 1 base from J, with 13 bases between. The CDR3 contains 16 residues. CDR3 amino acids: CASSLVRVSLQETQYF. CDR3 sequence (DNA): TGTGCCAGCAGCTTAGTACGTGTCAGCCTCCAAGAGACCCAGTACTTC.

The V gene is TRBV10-1, the J gene TRBJ2-3, with TRBD2 identical over 10 bases. The CDR3 has 15 amino acids. V shed 5 bases, J shed 4 bases, and the junction held 6 bases outside the gene matches. Germline V gene data show CDR1 as WNHNN and CDR2 as SYGVQD (reference sequence). The CDR3 DNA follows: TGCGCCAGCAGTCGAGGAGCGGGAGGGGCAGATACGCAGTATTTT. It encodes CASSRGAGGADTQYF.

The chain joins TRBV7-8 to TRBJ2-5; TRBD2 might be the D (5 bases). The CDR3 has 14 residues. Germline V CDR1 and CDR2: SGHVS, FQNEAQ. The V and J ends lost 5 bases and 7 bases respectively, with 17 bases between them. The DNA for the CDR3 is TGTGCCAGCAGCGCGGGCCACGGTGAGGGGACCCAGTACTTC. Its protein product is CASSAGHGEGTQYF.

The J gene is TRBJ2-7, the V gene TRBV28; D unclear. CDR1 is MDHEN, CDR2 SYDVKM, per germline. V gave up 7 bases and J gave up 0 bases, with 7 bases separating them. This CDR3 contains 12 residues. CDR3 sequence: CASKASSYEQYF. The CDR3 DNA reads TGTGCCAGCAAGGCCTCCTCCTACGAGCAGTACTTC.